Below are 22 T cell receptor beta chains sequenced from a single sample in a study of blood T cell repertoires in COVID-19. Measured with immunoSEQ multiplex PCR; TCRdb has only the in-frame clones, and not every one. The sample shows a few hundred thousand clones, around four fifths of them seen only once. Sequenced: PBMCs or T cells enriched from blood (not recorded which). The origin of the receptors is a woman between 50 and 59 years old who had recovered from COVID-19.

The CDR3 nucleotides read TGTGCCAGCAGCTTAACAGCAACGAACACTGAAGCTTTCTTT. Protein product: CASSLTATNTEAFF. J is TRBJ1-1 and V is TRBV7-9; D is uncertain. CDR1 is SEHNR and CDR2 is FQNEAQ in the germline V gene (reference sequence). The CDR3 covers 14 residues. The V gene lost 2 bases and the J gene lost 1 base, with 8 bases spanning the gap.

With respect to this clone: This sample also contains other DNA sequences that code for the same CDR3. The CDR3 sequence: CASSEGQGSYNEQFF. CDR3 sequence (DNA): TGTGCCAGCAGTGAAGGACAGGGGTCCTACAATGAGCAGTTCTTC. V and J are TRBV6-1 and TRBJ2-1, with 8 bases matching TRBD1. The CDR3 has 15 residues. V lost 1 base and J lost 1; bases outside the gene matches: 0. The germline V gene encodes CDR1 MNHNS and CDR2 SASEGT.

This chain links TRBV27 with TRBJ1-6; tentatively, D is TRBD1 (5 bases). CDR3 length: 15 residues. V dropped 5 bases and J dropped 10 bases, with 18 bases sitting between them. Per the germline V gene, CDR1 is MNHEY and CDR2 is SMNVEV (reference sequence). Here the CDR3 reads CASSRTSRNGSPLHF. In nucleotides, the CDR3 is TGTGCCAGCAGTCGGACATCACGAAACGGATCACCCCTCCACTTT.

The chain uses TRBV7-2 and TRBJ1-6; 8 positions match TRBD1. This CDR3 has 13 amino acids. V was clipped by 1 base and J by 14 bases; unmatched bases: 4. Germline loops: CDR1 SGHTA, CDR2 FQGNSA. The CDR3 nucleotides read TGTGCCAGCAGCTTAGACAGGGGGGTGACCCTCCACTTT. Translation: CASSLDRGVTLHF.

The gene calls are TRBV6-5 and TRBJ1-6; TRBD1 matches at 10 bases. There are 13 residues in the CDR3. Trimming removed 8 bases from V and 7 bases from J; junction bases left unmatched: 2. Germline-derived CDR1 and CDR2 are MNHEY and SVGAGI. CDR3 sequence: CASQGQGNSPLHF. The CDR3 region has the DNA TGTGCCAGCCAGGGACAGGGGAATTCACCCCTCCACTTT.

The chain joins TRBV6-2 or TRBV6-3 to TRBJ1-2; the D is unclear. The CDR3 is 14 residues long. Trimming left V 2 bases short and J 0 bases short, with 7 bases between. Germline assignment: CDR1 MNHEY and CDR2 SVGEGT. CDR3 DNA sequence: TGTGCCAGCAGTTACGGCAGGACTAACTATGGCTACACCTTC. Its translation is CASSYGRTNYGYTF.

This rearrangement joins TRBV19 to TRBJ1-1; D not resolved. Germline lookup yields CDR1 LNHDA and CDR2 SQIVND (reference sequence). V was shortened by 4 bases and J by 6 bases, with 12 bases between the two germline ends. The CDR3 covers 13 residues. CDR3 DNA sequence: TGTGCCAGTAGTAGAGAGATAGTTGCTGAAGCTTTCTTT. Encoded protein: CASSREIVAEAFF.

The DNA of the CDR3 is TGTGCCAGCAGTAGGACAACCACTCATAACACTGAAGCTTTCTTT. Its translation: CASSRTTTHNTEAFF. The chain joins TRBV6-5 to TRBJ1-1; tentatively, D is TRBD1 (5 bases). Trimming took 5 bases from V and 2 from J, leaving 15 bases between them. The V gene's germline CDR1 is MNHEY and CDR2 SVGAGI. The length of the CDR3 is 15 residues.

J is TRBJ1-1 and V is TRBV10-3; D gene ambiguous. Germline CDR1 reads ENHRY; CDR2 reads SYGVKD. V was pared by 0 bases and J by 9 bases, with 8 bases between. The CDR3 extends over 12 amino acids. CDR3 sequence reads: CAISESGGKAFF. The CDR3 bases are TGTGCCATCAGTGAGTCTGGCGGGAAAGCTTTCTTT.

A single count supports this clone. The chain uses TRBV6-2 or TRBV6-3 and TRBJ1-2; 9 bases fit TRBD1. CDR1 and CDR2 from the germline V gene are MNHEY and SVGEGT. The CDR3 has 16 amino acids. V was clipped by 0 bases and J by 2 bases; unmatched bases: 4. The CDR3, as DNA: TGTGCCAGCAGTTACTCAGCGACAGGGGGGAACTATGGCTACACCTTC. It is translated as CASSYSATGGNYGYTF.

This clone was picked up a small number of times. The CDR3 protein is CASSLEAVNTEAFF. As DNA, the CDR3 is TGTGCCAGCAGCTTAGAGGCAGTGAACACTGAAGCTTTCTTT. This rearrangement joins TRBV11-2 to TRBJ1-1; D is undetermined. CDR1 and CDR2 from the germline V gene are SGHAT and FQNNGV. The V and J ends lost 0 bases and 0 bases respectively, with 5 bases between them. The CDR3 covers 14 residues.

V is TRBV4-2 and J is TRBJ1-2; D ambiguous. CDR3 length equals 13 residues. Germline V lookup: CDR1 LGHNA, CDR2 YNFKEQ. The germline V and J ends were trimmed by 0 bases and 2 bases, with 4 bases remaining between them. The CDR3 sequence is CASSQDRNYGYTF. DNA of the CDR3: TGTGCCAGCAGCCAAGACAGGAACTATGGCTACACCTTC.

This clone has a single count. CDR3 in amino acids: CASIGTQMNTGELFF. CDR3 bases: TGTGCCAGCATCGGAACACAGATGAACACCGGGGAGCTGTTTTTT. V and J are TRBV5-6 and TRBJ2-2; D is ambiguous. This CDR3 comprises 15 residues. Germline CDR1 and CDR2: SGHDT and YYEEEE. Deletions cut 6 bases from V and 1 base from J, with 13 bases between.

The gene calls are TRBV6-1 and TRBJ1-5; possible D gene TRBD1, 5 bases. The CDR3 has 15 amino acids. The germline CDR1 and CDR2 sequences are MNHNS and SASEGT. Trimming left V 0 bases short and J 4 bases short, with 10 bases between. CDR3 sequence: CASSEARTSNQPQHF. The CDR3 coding sequence is TGTGCCAGCAGTGAAGCGAGGACATCTAATCAGCCCCAGCATTTT.

The V call is TRBV2, the J call TRBJ2-3, with TRBD1 identical over 7 bases. Germline CDR1 and CDR2: SNHLY and FYNNEI. J gave up 2 bases and V 7 bases, and 3 bases lay outside the gene matches. There are 13 residues in the CDR3. CDR3 nucleotides: TGTGCCAGCACGACAGGGTTCACAGATACGCAGTATTTT. It encodes CASTTGFTDTQYF.

The V and J genes are TRBV6-5 and TRBJ1-4, with unresolved D. Germline V gene sequence: CDR1 MNHEY, CDR2 SVGAGI. The CDR3 covers 16 residues. V lost 0 bases and J 8 bases, leaving 16 bases between the germline ends. CDR3 nucleotides: TGTGCCAGCAGTTACTCGGGAGTCCCTCCGGGAGAAAAACTGTTTTTT. This gives the protein CASSYSGVPPGEKLFF.

This chain links TRBV5-1 with TRBJ1-2; 10 bases line up with TRBD1. The CDR3 loop spans 18 amino acids. Germline values: CDR1 SGHRS, CDR2 YFSETQ. Trimming took 0 bases from V and 8 from J; bases not matched to a gene: 16. The CDR3 here is CASSLGRWRQGAKEGYTF. As DNA, the CDR3 is TGCGCCAGCAGCTTGGGGAGGTGGAGACAGGGGGCCAAGGAGGGCTACACCTTC.

The chain recombines TRBV6-5 with TRBJ1-2; D possibly corresponds to TRBD1 (5 bases). Deletions cut 5 bases from V and 3 bases from J, with 16 bases between. CDR1 MNHEY and CDR2 SVGAGI come from the germline V gene. CDR3 length: 15 amino acids. Written as DNA, the CDR3 is TGTGCCAGCAGTCCCTCTAGGGGACTGGACTATGGCTACACCTTC. It translates to CASSPSRGLDYGYTF.

This chain joins TRBV14 and TRBJ1-2; D remains ambiguous. There are 13 residues in the CDR3. Germline V lookup: CDR1 SGHDN, CDR2 FVKESK. The germline V and J ends were trimmed by 3 bases and 0 bases, with 5 bases remaining between them. CDR3 protein: CASSHIANYGYTF. CDR3 coding DNA: TGTGCCAGCAGCCATATAGCTAACTATGGCTACACCTTC.

This clone was counted between two and nine times. The rearrangement links TRBV3-1 (or the pseudogene TRBV3-2) to TRBJ2-7; TRBD2 aligns across 10 bases. The CDR3 loop spans 15 amino acids. The germline V gene has CDR1 LGHDT and CDR2 YNNKEL (reference sequence). Losses at the gene ends were 0 bases for V and 6 bases for J; bases not matched to a gene: 5. The CDR3 bases are TGTGCCAGCAGCCAAGATCTAGCGGGAGTGGGCGAGCAGTACTTC. It translates to CASSQDLAGVGEQYF.

The rearrangement links TRBV7-2 to TRBJ2-7; D ambiguous. V was pared by 5 bases and J by 2 bases, with 16 bases between. The CDR3 consists of 15 residues. Germline CDR1 reads SGHTA; CDR2 reads FQGNSA. CDR3 bases: TGTGCCAGCAGCCTCCTAAGCGCCAATCCCTACGAGCAGTACTTC. Encoded protein: CASSLLSANPYEQYF. Together with reference TRBV7-2 and TRBJ2-7, the CDR3 gives the full variable domain: GAGVSQSPSNKVTEKGKDVELRCDPISGHTALYWYRQSLGQGLEFLIYFQGNSAPDKSGLPSDRFSAERTGGSVSTLTIQRTQQEDSAVYLCASSLLSANPYEQYFGPGTRLTVT.

The V gene is TRBV5-5, the J gene TRBJ1-3, with D possibly being TRBD1 (6 bases). V shed 2 bases and J shed 0 bases, with 9 bases lying between them. The CDR3 runs to 15 residues. CDR1 SGHKS and CDR2 YYEKEE come from the germline V gene (reference sequence). In nucleotides, the CDR3 is TGTGCCAGCAGCTTTGACAGGACCTCTGGAAACACCATATATTTT. As protein: CASSFDRTSGNTIYF.